Below, 5 T cell receptor beta chains from the same sample are listed, as sequenced in a study of blood T cell repertoires in COVID-19. This table comes from immunoSEQ multiplex PCR, and its TCRdb copy is limited to in-frame clones, with some not included. The sample lists almost 250,000 clones, about 89% seen once, with approximately 4.2% in the top ten. Sequencing was performed on PBMCs or T cells enriched from blood (not recorded which). Receptors were obtained from a woman in her thirties who had recovered from COVID-19.

A note on this clone: Other nucleotide sequences from this sample produce the same CDR3. V usage is TRBV27 and J usage is TRBJ2-7; D unresolved. The CDR3 runs 13 residues. V lost 6 bases to trimming and J lost 2 bases, with 11 bases between them. Germline V gene data show CDR1 as MNHEY and CDR2 as SMNVEV (reference sequence). In DNA form, the CDR3 reads TGTGCCAGCAGCCGAGACACCCCCTACGAGCAGTACTTC. Translated: CASSRDTPYEQYF.

With respect to this clone: Since a much larger clone is just one base distant, this may be a read error. In the same sample, other DNA sequences code for this CDR3. V usage is TRBV28 and J usage is TRBJ1-2, with a weak D call TRBD1 (5 bases). The CDR3 covers 13 residues. CDR1 MDHEN and CDR2 SYDVKM come from the germline V gene. CDR3 sequence reads: CASRDSRNYGYTF. CDR3 coding DNA: TGTGCCAGCCGAGACAGCAGGAACTATGGCTATACCTTC.

V usage is TRBV28 and J usage is TRBJ1-2, with 7 bases aligning to TRBD1. Germline assignment: CDR1 MDHEN and CDR2 SYDVKM. The CDR3 has 12 amino acids. V dropped 5 bases and J dropped 7; count of bases not matched to a gene: 4. The CDR3: CASSINRGGYTF. CDR3 bases: TGTGCCAGCAGTATTAACAGGGGTGGCTACACCTTC.

V and J are TRBV6-5 and TRBJ2-7; 7 positions agree with TRBD2. This CDR3 is 14 amino acids long. The V gene end was trimmed by 5 bases and the J gene end by 3 bases; junction bases not matched to a gene: 7. Per the germline V gene, CDR1 is MNHEY and CDR2 is SVGAGI. This chain's CDR3 is CASSPTSRDYEQYF. The DNA for the CDR3 is TGTGCCAGCAGTCCGACTAGCCGAGACTACGAGCAGTACTTC.

The CDR3 is CASSPISGTTSEQYF. CDR3 nucleotide sequence: TGTGCCAGCAGTCCCATTTCCGGGACAACATCCGAGCAGTACTTC. The chain uses TRBV27 and TRBJ2-7; D may be TRBD1 (6 bases). The CDR3 extends over 15 amino acids. The germline V gene has CDR1 MNHEY and CDR2 SMNVEV (reference sequence). Trimming cost V 5 bases and J 6 bases, with 20 bases left between them.